This paragraph reports one T cell receptor beta chain. The data were taken from a study of blood T cell repertoires in COVID-19. Study summary: The United States, Italy and Spain were the sources of the acute and convalescent COVID-19 samples. T cells, B-cell-depleted T cells, or PBMCs supplied cDNA or gDNA.

Germline loops: CDR1 MDHEN, CDR2 SYDVKM. Trimming cost V 5 bases and J 4 bases, with 8 bases left between them. The CDR3 is 12 amino acids. Per the study methods: Amplification with reference gene primers provided the estimates of nucleated cell counts. Data came from immunoSEQ multiplex PCR; TCRdb stores just in-frame clones and leaves some out. V and J calls and clone size follow that table, whereas D and trimming were derived from the DNA. The sample holds tens of thousands of clones, about 86% seen once. The source material was peripheral blood. V usage is TRBV28 and J usage is TRBJ1-1, with D perhaps matching TRBD1 (6 bases). The TCR comes from a man aged 65-85 years with acute or convalescent COVID-19. The CDR3 sequence is CASSGGGTEAFF. The CDR3 DNA follows: TGTGCCAGCAGTGGGGGCGGCACTGAAGCTTTCTTT.